The text below deals with one T cell receptor (beta chain). CDR1 and CDR2 from the germline V gene are MNHNY and SVGAGI (reference sequence). This CDR3 contains 15 residues. Trimming took 5 bases from V and 1 from J, leaving 14 bases between them. The data were produced by immunoSEQ multiplex PCR, yet TCRdb's version contains in-frame clones alone and is incomplete. The data hold 2.3 million or so clones, with 93% observed a single time. The sample comes from a study of shared clonotypes between healthy human individuals. This TCR was sampled from a man younger than 35 in good health. Some clones in this sample may be carry-over from other donors' samples. Material: naive CD4+ T cells from PBMCs. The subset here: CD45RA+ positively selected. V usage is TRBV6-6 and J usage is TRBJ1-1; D is possibly TRBD1 (5 bases). CDR3 nucleotide sequence: TGTGCCAGCAGTGACGTTGGGGGGAAGAACACTGAAGCTTTCTTT. It translates to CASSDVGGKNTEAFF.